This passage covers 27 T cell receptor beta chains from one sample sequenced in a study of blood T cells in healthy people across ages (dated by TCRdb to about 2015). The method behind the library was 5' RACE. The run used an Illumina HiSeq 2500. A second 7 to 11 cycle PCR used a sample-barcoded 5' primer and a J-beta primer mix. TCRdb ran its own pipeline on the public reads, namely fastp trimming at Q25 and MiXCR clone calling, and kept in-frame beta chains. Identical CDR3 protein sequences are pooled into one entry, listed with their most common genes and DNA. The sample includes 750,000 to 1,000,000 distinct CDR3 sequences, with 25% to 35% observed a single time. The ten largest clones capture 10% to 13% of the sample. These data are also associated with another study on T cells of mothers and their children.

The material sequenced was blood. The source is a woman in her 40s in good health.

This clonotype was seen ten or more times. The chain joins TRBV18 to TRBJ2-7, with TRBD2 identical over 8 bases. V shed 3 bases, J shed 6 bases, and the junction held 10 bases outside the gene matches. The germline V gene has CDR1 KGHSH and CDR2 LQKENI. The CDR3 consists of 15 residues. The CDR3 is CASSPGLGTAGEQYF. CDR3 DNA: TGTGCCAGCTCACCGGGACTAGGGACGGCTGGCGAGCAGTACTTC.

This sequence joins TRBV20-1 and TRBJ2-4; 9 bases map to TRBD1. V dropped 5 bases and J dropped 7; count of bases not matched to a gene: 9. The germline V gene has CDR1 DFQATT and CDR2 SNEGSKA (reference sequence). The CDR3 is made up of 14 amino acids. The CDR3 reads CSAFPGQGRNIQYF. In nucleotides, the CDR3 is TGCAGTGCTTTTCCGGGACAGGGACGGAACATTCAGTACTTC.

The chain links TRBV20-1 to TRBJ1-5, with a tentative D call TRBD1 (6 bases). Germline CDR1 is DFQATT and CDR2 is SNEGSKA (reference sequence). The CDR3 contains 15 residues. The germline V and J ends were trimmed by 6 bases and 7 bases, with 22 bases remaining between them. This CDR3 is CSAEESGVPEQPQHF. Written as DNA, the CDR3 is TGCAGTGCAGAGGAATCAGGGGTTCCGGAGCAGCCCCAGCATTTT.

The V gene is TRBV4-1, the J gene TRBJ2-1; D is undetermined. V was trimmed by 0 bases and J by 0 bases, leaving 21 bases between them. CDR1 is MGHRA and CDR2 is YSYEKL in the germline V gene. The CDR3 spans 20 residues. For the CDR3, the DNA is TGCGCCAGCAGCCAAGACCGAAAGTCACCCGACAAGAGCTCCTACAATGAGCAGTTCTTC. Protein product: CASSQDRKSPDKSSYNEQFF.

This clonotype appeared a single time. Sequence at one end of the junction differs from germline and may be a read error. The J gene is TRBJ2-2, the V gene TRBV29-1, with a weak D call TRBD2 (5 bases). The CDR3 is 11 residues long. Germline V gene lookup returns CDR1 SQVTM and CDR2 ANQGSEA. CDR3 residues: CSVVRTGERFF. The CDR3 nucleotides are TGCAGCGTTGTCAGGACCGGGGAGCGGTTTTTT.

Comment on this clonotype: Its ends do not fully match the called genes, so a read error is possible. The rearrangement links TRBV7-2 to TRBJ1-2; no clear D. From germline, CDR1 is SGHTA and CDR2 FQGNSA. This CDR3 spans 14 amino acids. The CDR3 region has the DNA TGTGCCAGCAACTTAGCGGTACAGTCCTATGGCTACACCTTC. Its protein product is CASNLAVQSYGYTF.

As regards this clonotype: One end of the junction is discordant with germline, which a read error may explain. J is TRBJ1-5 and V is TRBV4-1, with D hard to call. The CDR3 extends over 14 amino acids. Germline assignment: CDR1 MGHRA and CDR2 YSYEKL. CDR3 region: CAGSQDQEVQPQHF. In nucleotides, the CDR3 is TGCGCCGGCAGCCAAGATCAGGAGGTACAGCCCCAGCATTTT.

A note on this clonotype: Germline and junction disagree at one end, which may indicate a read error. The gene calls are TRBV12-3 or TRBV12-4 and TRBJ2-3; 7 bases match TRBD1. This CDR3 region has 14 residues. The CDR3 sequence: CANAEGAATGTQYF. CDR3 nucleotides: TGTGCCAACGCTGAGGGGGCCGCGACAGGTACGCAGTATTTT.

In nucleotides, the CDR3 is TGTGCCAGCATATTCTCGGGAGTCAATGAGCAGTTCTTC. This translates into CASIFSGVNEQFF. The chain carries TRBV6-1 and TRBJ2-1; possibly TRBD2 for D (6 bases). Trimming took 7 bases from V and 6 from J, leaving 13 bases between them. Germline loops: CDR1 MNHNS, CDR2 SASEGT. The CDR3 covers 13 residues.

This clonotype was seen a handful of times. The chain is built from TRBV28 and TRBJ2-3; TRBD1 matches 7 bases. The CDR3 runs to 15 residues. Germline CDR1 and CDR2: MDHEN and SYDVKM. V lost 10 bases, J lost 4 bases, and 14 bases stayed unmatched. CDR3: CATARQGRGADTQYF. In nucleotides, the CDR3 is TGTGCCACGGCTCGACAGGGCAGAGGCGCAGATACGCAGTATTTT.

This clonotype has ten or more counts. This chain links TRBV11-1 with TRBJ2-1, with TRBD2 matching over 8 bases. The V gene's germline CDR1 is SGHAT and CDR2 FQDESV (reference sequence). The J segment lost 2 bases and the V segment lost 5 bases, leaving 8 bases of the junction unmatched. The CDR3 extends over 16 amino acids. The CDR3 DNA is TGTGCCAGCAGCCCCCCAGGACTAGCAACCTACAATGAGCAGTTCTTC. Amino acids: CASSPPGLATYNEQFF.

Turning to this clonotype: A much larger clone lies a single base off, so this may be a read error. The gene calls are TRBV6-5 and TRBJ2-1; D is perhaps TRBD2 (5 bases). The CDR3 is made up of 13 amino acids. The germline CDR1 and CDR2 sequences are MNHEY and SVGAGI. This CDR3 reads CDSSYSAGREQFF. In DNA form, the CDR3 reads TGTGACAGCAGTTACTCGGCGGGCCGTGAGCAGTTCTTC.

This clonotype was counted between two and nine times. J is TRBJ2-1 and V is TRBV4-1; TRBD2 is a possible D gene (5 bases). The V end was cut by 4 bases, the J end by 7 bases, with 8 bases between. The CDR3 has 12 amino acids. Per germline, CDR1 MGHRA and CDR2 YSYEKL. The CDR3 sequence is CASSPSRNEQFF. CDR3 sequence (DNA): TGCGCCAGCAGCCCTAGCAGAAATGAGCAGTTCTTC.

This clonotype was counted at least ten times. The rearrangement uses TRBV20-1 and TRBJ2-7, with D possibly TRBD1 on 5 matching bases. The CDR3 covers 14 residues. V was clipped by 4 bases and J by 0 bases, with 13 bases between them. Looked up from germline, CDR1 is DFQATT and CDR2 is SNEGSKA (reference sequence). Written as DNA, the CDR3 is TGCAGTGCTAACCCACAGGCGAGCTCCTACGAGCAGTACTTC. Protein sequence: CSANPQASSYEQYF.

The CDR3: CSALDSSGGVRYEQYF. CDR3 nucleotide sequence: TGCAGTGCCCTTGACTCTAGCGGGGGGGTTCGTTATGAGCAGTACTTC. The chain is built from TRBV20-1 and TRBJ2-7, with 12 bases that match TRBD2. V lost 6 bases, J lost 7 bases, and 16 bases stayed unmatched. Germline CDR1 reads DFQATT; CDR2 reads SNEGSKA (reference sequence). This CDR3 comprises 16 residues.

The chain recombines TRBV7-9 with TRBJ2-2, with a possible D match to TRBD1 (6 bases). V lost 3 bases to trimming and J lost 0 bases, with 11 bases between them. This CDR3 has 16 amino acids. Germline loops: CDR1 SEHNR, CDR2 FQNEAQ (reference sequence). CDR3 loop: CASSFFWGPNTGELFF. CDR3 coding DNA: TGTGCCAGCAGCTTCTTTTGGGGGCCGAACACCGGGGAGCTGTTTTTT.

The chain recombines TRBV7-8 with TRBJ2-2; 8 bases are a match to TRBD2. CDR1 and CDR2 (germline): SGHVS, FQNEAQ. V shed 0 bases and J 7 bases; nucleotides not matched to a gene: 7. The CDR3 consists of 16 residues. CDR3 coding DNA: TGTGCCAGCAGCTTAGCCGGGAGGGCCAAGATCGGGGAGCTGTTTTTT. It specifies CASSLAGRAKIGELFF.

In regard to this clonotype: Sequence at one end of the junction differs from germline and may be a read error. The rearrangement links TRBV7-2 to TRBJ1-5, with a tentative D call TRBD1 (5 bases). The CDR3 totals 15 residues. Germline V gives CDR1 SGHTA, CDR2 FQGNSA. CDR3 in DNA: TGTGCCAGCAGCCCGGAGGGGTATAGCAATCAGCCCCACCATTTT. The encoded protein is CASSPEGYSNQPHHF. Full variable domain (missing parts from reference TRBV7-2 and TRBJ1-5): GAGVSQSPSNKVTEKGKDVELRCDPISGHTALYWYRQSLGQGLEFLIYFQGNSAPDKSGLPSDRFSAERTGGSVSTLTIQRTQQEDSAVYLCASSPEGYSNQPHHFGDGTRLSIL.

Concerning this clonotype: The DNA is left out, because the CDR3 cannot be placed on it with certainty; the CDR3 is given as TCRdb lists it. This chain joins TRBV28 and TRBJ2-5; the table's TRBD1 call for D was not verified on the DNA. Inclusive of both ends, the CDR3 amounts to 23 amino acids. Germline assignment: CDR1 MDHEN and CDR2 SYDVKM. The CDR3 loop is CASSLRAEPQHFGDGTGYHEQYF.

This clonotype showed up many times. The chain carries TRBV5-1 and TRBJ2-1; D may correspond to TRBD1 or TRBD2 (6 bases each). CDR1 and CDR2 from the germline V gene are SGHRS and YFSETQ. Trimming cost V 0 bases and J 3 bases, with 10 bases left between them. This CDR3 has 15 residues. CDR3 loop: CASSLGGTSYNEQFF. In nucleotides, the CDR3 is TGCGCCAGCAGCTTGGGCGGGACAAGCTACAATGAGCAGTTCTTC.

This clonotype showed up just a few times. The genes are TRBV2 and TRBJ2-3, with D perhaps TRBD1 (6 bases). The CDR3 is 16 residues long. Trimming removed 3 bases at V and 3 bases at J, with 16 bases between. Germline CDR1 and CDR2: SNHLY and FYNNEI. This CDR3 reads CASSDAGGAGTDTQYF. In nucleotides, the CDR3 is TGTGCCAGCAGTGATGCTGGGGGCGCAGGGACAGATACGCAGTATTTT. Full variable domain (rest looked up from reference TRBV2 and TRBJ2-3): EPEVTQTPSHQVTQMGQEVILRCVPISNHLYFYWYRQILGQKVEFLVSFYNNEISEKSEIFDDQFSVERPDGSNFTLKIRSTKLEDSAMYFCASSDAGGAGTDTQYFGPGTRLTVL.

In its sample, this clonotype was seen many times. The chain combines TRBV7-8 with TRBJ2-3; D is unresolved. Germline V gives CDR1 SGHVS, CDR2 FQNEAQ. The V gene lost 1 base and the J gene lost 2 bases, with 22 bases spanning the gap. This CDR3 has 19 residues. DNA for the CDR3: TGTGCCAGCAGCTTAGGTAGAGGCCGTTCCGGCAGGAACACAGATACGCAGTATTTT. Translation: CASSLGRGRSGRNTDTQYF.

In this sample, this clonotype turned up once. The V gene is TRBV9, the J gene TRBJ1-5; TRBD1 is a possible D gene (6 bases). The V end lost 3 bases, the J end lost 2 bases, and 15 bases lay between the germline ends. The CDR3 totals 16 residues. Germline-derived CDR1 and CDR2 are SGDLS and YYNGEE. The CDR3 sequence is CASSAGGGVGNQPQHF. The CDR3 region has the DNA TGTGCCAGCAGCGCGGGTGGGGGCGTTGGCAATCAGCCCCAGCATTTT.

This clonotype has more than one count but fewer than ten. The chain recombines TRBV9 with TRBJ1-2; D call uncertain. CDR1 and CDR2 from the germline V gene are SGDLS and YYNGEE. With 3 bases removed from V and 8 bases from J, the gap between germline ends came to 14 bases. CDR3 length equals 13 residues. The CDR3 sequence is CASSALDRGGYTF. The CDR3 DNA sequence: TGTGCCAGCAGCGCATTGGACCGAGGGGGCTACACCTTC.

About this clonotype itself: The junction departs from germline at one end; a sequencing error may be responsible. The chain is built from TRBV4-1 and TRBJ2-7, with no clear D. This CDR3 has 12 residues. Germline-derived CDR1 and CDR2 are MGHRA and YSYEKL. The CDR3 nucleotides are TGCGCCGGCAGCCAAAGTAGCTACGAGCAGTACTTC. It specifies CAGSQSSYEQYF.

The chain combines TRBV4-2 with TRBJ1-5, with a possible D match to TRBD1 (5 bases). The V end was cut by 0 bases, the J end by 2 bases, with 8 bases between. This CDR3 contains 15 residues. The germline V gene has CDR1 LGHNA and CDR2 YNFKEQ. CDR3 DNA: TGTGCCAGCAGCCAAGACGAGGGGCGCAATCAGCCCCAGCATTTT. Translating gives CASSQDEGRNQPQHF.

The genes are TRBV29-1 and TRBJ1-4; no firm D call. The CDR3 extends over 14 amino acids. V was trimmed by 4 bases and J by 2 bases, leaving 11 bases between them. The germline V gene encodes CDR1 SQVTM and CDR2 ANQGSEA. CDR3 in amino acids: CSVVGGYTNEKLFF. CDR3 nucleotide sequence: TGCAGCGTTGTGGGCGGCTACACTAATGAAAAACTGTTTTTT.